This TCR beta chain emerged from a study of cytomegalovirus exposure and HLA in healthy donors. The PCR contained 60 Vbeta and 13 Jbeta primers. Sequencing used immunoSEQ multiplex PCR; TCRdb keeps in-frame clones, though not all of them. The table shows about 52,000 clones, with roughly 60% occurring only once. The CDR3 covers 17 residues. Trimming removed 3 bases at V and 0 bases at J, with 15 bases between. Germline CDR1 is SEHNR and CDR2 is FQNEAQ (reference sequence). The chain is built from TRBV7-9 and TRBJ1-5; possible D gene TRBD1, 6 bases. The TCR was taken from a human donor in good health. The sequencing sample was made of PBMCs. The CDR3 here is CASSFYRDKNSNQPQHF. The CDR3 DNA reads as TGTGCCAGCAGCTTCTACCGGGACAAAAATAGCAATCAGCCCCAGCATTTT.